These 5 T cell receptor beta chains share one sample of origin, sequenced in a study of blood T cell repertoires in COVID-19. Produced via immunoSEQ multiplex PCR; TCRdb's table is partial and in-frame only. The data show 260,000 or so clones, with about 91% seen just once and around 2.6% held by the top ten. Material: PBMCs or T cells enriched from blood (not recorded which). These receptors were obtained from a woman aged 25-40 years with acute COVID-19.

V usage is TRBV7-8 and J usage is TRBJ1-5; D is possibly TRBD1 (6 bases). Germline values: CDR1 SGHVS, CDR2 FQNEAQ. There are 17 residues in the CDR3. Trimming left V 1 base short and J 6 bases short, with 19 bases between. The CDR3 bases are TGTGCCAGCAGCTTAGGAGTAGGCAGGGACATAAGTCAGCCCCAGCATTTT. Translating gives CASSLGVGRDISQPQHF.

The chain joins TRBV4-3 to TRBJ1-1; D gene ambiguous. The CDR3 is 12 amino acids. Trimming cost V 0 bases and J 11 bases, with 10 bases left between them. From germline, CDR1 is LGHNA and CDR2 YSLEER. The CDR3, as DNA: TGCGCCAGCAGCCAAGACCACGGTCGGGCTTTCTTT. It specifies CASSQDHGRAFF.

About this clone: Other DNA sequences in the same sample also yield this CDR3. The rearrangement uses TRBV27 and TRBJ1-5; possibly TRBD1 for D (6 bases). CDR1 MNHEY and CDR2 SMNVEV come from the germline V gene (reference sequence). Trimming cost V 3 bases and J 4 bases, with 10 bases left between them. The CDR3 consists of 14 residues. The CDR3 region has the DNA TGTGCCAGCAGTTTGGGACAAACAAATCAGCCCCAGCATTTT. Protein product: CASSLGQTNQPQHF.

The V and J genes are TRBV4-3 and TRBJ2-3; TRBD1 might be the D (5 bases). The length of the CDR3 is 16 residues. V lost 0 bases to trimming and J lost 2 bases, with 12 bases between them. Germline lookup yields CDR1 LGHNA and CDR2 YSLEER. CDR3 DNA: TGCGCCAGCAGCCAAGATCACGCAGGGAACACAGATACGCAGTATTTT. Translated, it gives CASSQDHAGNTDTQYF.

This chain joins TRBV5-1 and TRBJ1-1; no firm D call. Trimming removed 1 base from V and 1 base from J, with 5 bases in between. Per the germline V gene, CDR1 is SGHRS and CDR2 is YFSETQ. The CDR3 has 13 amino acids. CDR3 DNA sequence: TGCGCCAGCAGCTTGAGACAGAACACTGAAGCTTTCTTT. This translates into CASSLRQNTEAFF.